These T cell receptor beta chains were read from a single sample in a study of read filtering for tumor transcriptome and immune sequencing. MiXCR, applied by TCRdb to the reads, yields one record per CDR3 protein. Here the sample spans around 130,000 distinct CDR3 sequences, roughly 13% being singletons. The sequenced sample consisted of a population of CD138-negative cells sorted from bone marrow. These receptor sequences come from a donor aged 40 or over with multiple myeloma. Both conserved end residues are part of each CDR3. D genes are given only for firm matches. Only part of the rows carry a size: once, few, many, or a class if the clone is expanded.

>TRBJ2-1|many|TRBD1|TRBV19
CASSTSGTGVNEQFF
TGTGCCAGTAGTACATCCGGGACAGGGGTCAATGAGCAGTTCTTC
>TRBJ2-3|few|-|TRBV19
CASNNRGGDTDTQYF
TGTGCCAGTAACAACAGGGGAGGAGATACAGATACGCAGTATTTT
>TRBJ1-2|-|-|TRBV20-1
CSARDGYTF
TGCAGTGCTAGAGATGGCTACACCTTC
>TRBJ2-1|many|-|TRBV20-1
CSARDVAGGSHNEQFF
TGCAGTGCTAGAGATGTGGCAGGGGGGAGCCACAATGAGCAGTTCTTC
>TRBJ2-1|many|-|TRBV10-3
CAISALVGPLEEGEQFF
TGTGCCATCAGTGCCCTTGTGGGGCCCCTTGAAGAGGGTGAGCAGTTCTTC
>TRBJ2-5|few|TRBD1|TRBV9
CASSVTGTAQETQYF
TGTGCCAGCAGCGTAACCGGGACAGCCCAAGAGACCCAGTACTTC
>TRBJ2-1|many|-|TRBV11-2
CASSLGGVSYNEQFF
TGTGCCAGCAGCTTAGGTGGGGTCTCCTACAATGAGCAGTTCTTC
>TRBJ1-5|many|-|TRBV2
CASSEKSNQPQHF
TGTGCCAGCAGCGAGAAATCGAATCAGCCCCAGCATTTT
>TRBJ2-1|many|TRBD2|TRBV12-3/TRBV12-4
CASRGRSGGGNNEQFF
TGTGCCAGCCGTGGTCGGAGCGGGGGTGGGAACAATGAGCAGTTCTTC
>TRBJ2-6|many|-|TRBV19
CASSFRGQTGANVLTF
TGTGCCAGTAGTTTTAGGGGTCAAACGGGGGCCAACGTCCTGACTTTC
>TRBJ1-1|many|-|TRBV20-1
CSARDRRRGALNTEAFF
TGCAGTGCTAGAGATCGGAGGCGAGGGGCTCTGAACACTGAAGCTTTCTTT
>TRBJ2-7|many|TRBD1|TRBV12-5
CASGFILRDRGDYEQYF
TGTGCTAGTGGTTTTATACTTCGGGACAGGGGCGACTACGAGCAGTACTTC
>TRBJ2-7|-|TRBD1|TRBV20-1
CSANRGRGSYEQCF
TGCAGTGCTAACAGGGGGCGGGGGTCCTACGAGCAGTGCTTC
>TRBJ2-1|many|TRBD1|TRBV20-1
CSAWDRGLYNEQFF
TGCAGTGCCTGGGACAGGGGGCTCTACAATGAGCAGTTCTTC
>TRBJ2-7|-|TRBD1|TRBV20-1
CSAPRTGGFDEQYF
TGCAGTGCGCCTAGGACAGGGGGCTTCGACGAGCAGTACTTC
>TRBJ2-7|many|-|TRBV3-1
CASSPPGQPYEQYF
TGTGCCAGCAGCCCCCCAGGCCAACCCTACGAGCAGTACTTC
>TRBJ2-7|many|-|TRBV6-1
CASEGPQSNYEQYF
TGTGCCAGCGAAGGACCGCAGAGCAACTACGAGCAGTACTTC
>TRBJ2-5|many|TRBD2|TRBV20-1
CSARGPSGETQYF
TGCAGTGCTAGGGGGCCTAGCGGGGAGACCCAGTACTTC
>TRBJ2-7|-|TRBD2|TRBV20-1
CSALGLAGGYEQYF
TGCAGTGCCCTGGGACTAGCGGGAGGGTACGAGCAGTACTTT
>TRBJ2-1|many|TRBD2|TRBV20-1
CSARDAAGSYNEQFF
TGCAGTGCTAGAGATGCAGCGGGATCCTACAATGAGCAGTTCTTC
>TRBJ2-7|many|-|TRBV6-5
CASGGSIGSTYEQYF
TGTGCCAGCGGGGGGTCGATCGGGAGTACCTACGAGCAGTACTTC
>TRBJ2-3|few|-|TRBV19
CASRGQGDTQYF
TGTGCCAGTAGGGGGCAGGGAGATACGCAGTATTTT
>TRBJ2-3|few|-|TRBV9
CASSPGARTDTQYF
TGTGCCAGCAGCCCAGGGGCCCGCACAGATACGCAGTATTTT
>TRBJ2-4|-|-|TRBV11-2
CASSTRDAKNIQYF
TGTGCCAGCAGCACCCGGGATGCCAAAAACATTCAGTACTTC
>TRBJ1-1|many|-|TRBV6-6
CASSYSGGNTEAFF
TGTGCCAGCAGTTACTCGGGGGGAAACACTGAAGCTTTCTTT
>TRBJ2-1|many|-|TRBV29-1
CSVAGRDEQFF
TGCAGCGTTGCGGGGCGAGATGAGCAGTTCTTC
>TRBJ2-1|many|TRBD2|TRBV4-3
CASSQGFRVAGDNEQFF
TGCGCCAGCAGCCAGGGGTTTAGGGTAGCGGGAGACAATGAGCAGTTCTTC
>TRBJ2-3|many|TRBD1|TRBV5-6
CASSRRVTGGDTQYF
TGTGCCAGCAGCCGGAGGGTGACAGGGGGAGATACGCAGTATTTT